This T cell receptor (beta chain) came from a study of blood T cell repertoires in COVID-19. Here immunoSEQ multiplex PCR was the method, and the copy in TCRdb shows in-frame clones only, minus some. The sample lists under 60,000 clones; less than 80% were seen once. This CDR3 is built from 14 residues. CDR1 is SNHLY, CDR2 FYNNEI, per germline. The V gene end was trimmed by 6 bases and the J gene end by 3 bases; junction bases not matched to a gene: 8. The sequenced sample consisted of peripheral blood. The chain couples TRBV2 to TRBJ2-7, with TRBD1 matching 7 bases. The TCR sequence derives from a man aged 70-80 years with acute or convalescent COVID-19. The CDR3: CASRAGGQNYEQYF. The CDR3 coding sequence is TGTGCCAGCAGGGCAGGGGGACAGAACTACGAGCAGTACTTC. Drawing the rest from reference TRBV2 and TRBJ2-7, the complete variable domain is EPEVTQTPSHQVTQMGQEVILRCVPISNHLYFYWYRQILGQKVEFLVSFYNNEISEKSEIFDDQFSVERPDGSNFTLKIRSTKLEDSAMYFCASRAGGQNYEQYFGPGTRLTVT.